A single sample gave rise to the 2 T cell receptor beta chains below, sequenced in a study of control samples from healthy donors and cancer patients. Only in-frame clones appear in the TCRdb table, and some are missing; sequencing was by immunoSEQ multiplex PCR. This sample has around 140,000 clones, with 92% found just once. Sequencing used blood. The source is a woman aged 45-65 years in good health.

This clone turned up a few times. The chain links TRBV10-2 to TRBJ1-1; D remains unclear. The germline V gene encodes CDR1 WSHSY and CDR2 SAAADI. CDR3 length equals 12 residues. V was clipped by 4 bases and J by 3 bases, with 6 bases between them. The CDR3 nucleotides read TGCGCCAGCAGTGTCCGGGACACTGAAGCTTTCTTT. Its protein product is CASSVRDTEAFF.

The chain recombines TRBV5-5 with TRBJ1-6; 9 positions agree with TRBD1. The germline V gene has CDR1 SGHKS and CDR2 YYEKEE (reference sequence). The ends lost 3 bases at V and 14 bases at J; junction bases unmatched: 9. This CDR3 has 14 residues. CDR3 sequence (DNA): TGTGCCAGCAGCTGGGGACAGGGCACCGTAGCCCTCCACTTT. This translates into CASSWGQGTVALHF.